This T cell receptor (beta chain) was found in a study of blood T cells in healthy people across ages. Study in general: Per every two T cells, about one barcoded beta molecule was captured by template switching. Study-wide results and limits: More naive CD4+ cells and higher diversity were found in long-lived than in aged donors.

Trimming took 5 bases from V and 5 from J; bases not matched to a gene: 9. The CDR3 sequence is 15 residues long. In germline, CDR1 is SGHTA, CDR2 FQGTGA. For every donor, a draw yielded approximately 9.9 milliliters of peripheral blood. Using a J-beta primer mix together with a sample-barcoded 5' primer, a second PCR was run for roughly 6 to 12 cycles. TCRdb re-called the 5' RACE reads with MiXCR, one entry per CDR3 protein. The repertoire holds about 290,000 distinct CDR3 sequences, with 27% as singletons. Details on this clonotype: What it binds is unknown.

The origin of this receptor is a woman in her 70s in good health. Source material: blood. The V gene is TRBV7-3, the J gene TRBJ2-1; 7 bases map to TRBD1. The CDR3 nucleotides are TGTGCCAGCAGCCCACAGGGGACAAGGAACAATGAGCAGTTCTTC. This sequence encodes CASSPQGTRNNEQFF.